This T cell receptor (beta chain) was sequenced for a study of T cell repertoires in cytomegalovirus infection (dated by TCRdb to between 2018 and 2020). Background on the whole study: Alongside well-studied HLA-B-restricted epitopes, the peptide stimulations were aimed at recently identified HLA-C-restricted CMV epitopes, whose presentation resists viral immunomodulation. Donor HLA type was relevant to the analysis, as public TCR beta signatures indicated carriage of CMV infection together with the matching HLA type.

The full study reports these points: In the ex vivo response, HLA-C-restricted CMV-specific TCR beta clonotypes were dominant, and in two of eight donors the single most frequent clonotype came from this HLA-C-restricted group. Carriers of CMV infection plus the relevant HLA type were discriminated by the cumulative frequency of public TCR beta family members in the study cohort and in an independent approximately 350-donor cohort.

This clonotype was counted a few times. Its recognized antigen is unknown. No much larger clonotype is one base removed from it; base qualities were not supplied. From cysteine to phenylalanine, the CDR3 is 13 amino acids long. Only CDR3 DNA is held: 39 bases, read in frame from base 1. The germline V gene encodes CDR1 MNHNS and CDR2 SASEGT. V loses 4 bases of germline sequence and J loses 6 bases, and the interval between the two ends is 12 bases. The treatment or condition tag for this specimen amounts to: in vitro stimulation with specific CMV peptide epitopes to enrich CMV-specific T cells. Sequencer: Illumina HiSeq 1500. TCRdb handled the public reads itself, with Q25 trimming in fastp and clone calling in MiXCR, and kept productive beta chains. A single entry per CDR3 protein holds the most common genes and DNA from its merged rows. In all, the sample holds hundreds of thousands of distinct CDR3 sequences, and under 55% of those were seen once. The top ten constitute about 39% of the sample.

The V gene is TRBV6-1 and the J gene is TRBJ1-1, with no confidently assigned D gene. This clonotype originated in a human donor in good health (CMV status not recorded). Some clones in this sample may be carry-over from other donors' samples. The material sequenced was cultured PBMCs, taken from culture after CMV antigen stimulation. The CDR3 here reads CASSAGWLAEAFF. The nucleotides read TGTGCCAGCAGTGCCGGGTGGCTCGCTGAAGCTTTCTTT.